Sequencing of this TCR beta chain was carried out in a study of regulatory T cells in long-lasting Graves disease. This clonotype has just a few counts. As yet, its antigen is unknown. Study-wide results and caveats: Possibly, accuracy suffered from the small sample size. Newly diagnosed disease favored TRBV20-1 and TRBJ2-1 over persistent disease. Lower TCR diversity was seen in persistent Graves' patients than in newly diagnosed ones.

Time point defined: persistent/refractory GD, antithyroid drugs over 5 years with positive TRAb. RNA isolated from PBMCs was used to make the TCR library. Arm-PCR of CDR3 regions with iRepertoire HTBI primers generated TCR beta libraries. TCRdb re-called the multiplex PCR reads with MiXCR, one entry per CDR3 protein. The table records almost 350,000 distinct CDR3 sequences, 15% to 20% of them present only once. The CDR3 runs 15 residues. V shed 5 bases and J shed 6 bases, with 19 bases lying between them. The genes are TRBV12-3 or TRBV12-4 and TRBJ2-5; D may be TRBD1 (6 bases). The receptor was isolated from a female donor with Graves disease. The source material was peripheral blood mononuclear cells (PBMCs), sampled when the disease was refractory, from a patient treated with antithyroid drugs. Written as DNA, the CDR3 is TGTGCCAGCAGTCCTCTGGGACAAGTCGGGAAGACCCAGTACTTC. It is translated as CASSPLGQVGKTQYF.